These 3 T cell receptor beta chains were all obtained from the same sample, sequenced in a study of response to subunit inactivated influenza vaccine. Via MiXCR, TCRdb re-called the RT-PCR reads, giving one row per CDR3 protein. This sample carries 650,000 to 700,000 distinct CDR3 sequences, more than 15% of them seen once, and the ten largest clones take under 14%. Sequenced material: PBMCs from blood, taken approximately 13 days after vaccination. These receptor sequences come from a man aged 45 to 65 who received an inactivated influenza vaccine.

The rearrangement links TRBV20-1 to TRBJ2-5, with D perhaps TRBD1 (6 bases). The CDR3 runs 14 residues. CDR1 and CDR2 (germline): DFQATT, SNEGSKA (reference sequence). V gave up 2 bases and J gave up 0 bases, with 10 bases separating them. The CDR3 DNA reads TGCAGTGCTAGAAGTTGGACAGACCAAGAGACCCAGTACTTC. It is translated as CSARSWTDQETQYF.

The chain recombines TRBV4-2 with TRBJ2-1; 10 bases match TRBD2. J gave up 6 bases and V 0 bases, and 5 bases lay outside the gene matches. This CDR3 is 16 amino acids long. Germline loops: CDR1 LGHNA, CDR2 YNFKEQ. In DNA, the CDR3 is TGTGCCAGCAGCCAAGATGGTAGCGGGAGGTTCAATGAGCAGTTCTTC. Residues: CASSQDGSGRFNEQFF.

This chain links TRBV20-1 with TRBJ2-1; D ambiguous. The V and J ends lost 5 bases and 5 bases respectively, with 16 bases between them. The germline gives CDR1 DFQATT, CDR2 SNEGSKA (reference sequence). The CDR3 is 14 amino acids. CDR3 protein: CSAYHPQVDNEQFF. CDR3 DNA: TGCAGTGCTTACCACCCCCAAGTAGACAATGAGCAGTTCTTC.